This T cell receptor beta chain emerged from a study of regulatory T cells in long-lasting Graves disease. The time point here: newly diagnosed GD, antithyroid drugs for less than 3 months. Extracted PBMC RNA gave rise to the TCR library. The CDR3 contains 18 residues. V lost 4 bases and J lost 5; bases outside the gene matches: 13. CDR1 is MGHRA, CDR2 YSYEKL, per germline. Construction of the TCR beta libraries employed iRepertoire HTBI primers in conjunction with Arm-PCR of CDR3 regions. MiXCR was run by TCRdb on the multiplex PCR reads, yielding one entry per CDR3 protein. This repertoire shows about 210,000 distinct CDR3 sequences, roughly 18% found once; its top ten account for 10% to 15%. This sample was shared with a second study, whose subject was T cells in Graves' hyperthyroidism and ophthalmopathy. This second study says: Patients with uncontrolled infections, other autoimmune diseases, pregnancy or lactation were excluded.

The input for sequencing was peripheral blood mononuclear cells (PBMCs), taken at new diagnosis, from a patient treated with antithyroid drugs. This TCR was sampled from a woman aged 25 to 39 with Graves disease. The chain has TRBV4-1 and TRBJ1-4, with TRBD1 matching 10 bases. Here the CDR3 reads CASSLRQGASGNNEKLFF. The CDR3 DNA reads TGCGCCAGCAGCCTACGACAGGGGGCGTCAGGGAACAATGAAAAACTGTTTTTT.